One and the same sample provided the 16 T cell receptor beta chains below, sequenced in a study of blood T cell repertoires in COVID-19. Libraries were prepared by immunoSEQ multiplex PCR; TCRdb keeps only in-frame clonotypes and omits some of them. The data hold approximately 40,000 clones, with just under 90% observed a single time. The sequenced sample was peripheral blood. All receptors derive from a man aged 40-49 years with COVID-19, enrolled during active disease.

The V call is TRBV19, the J call TRBJ1-2, with D unresolved. Germline loops: CDR1 LNHDA, CDR2 SQIVND (reference sequence). V was shortened by 5 bases and J by 3 bases, with 13 bases between the two germline ends. The CDR3 has 14 residues. CDR3 bases: TGTGCCAGTAGTTACGGGTTGGGAGACTATGGCTACACCTTC. Translating it yields CASSYGLGDYGYTF.

The chain uses TRBV7-9 and TRBJ2-1; 10 positions agree with TRBD2. CDR3 length equals 16 residues. CDR1 SEHNR and CDR2 FQNEAQ come from the germline V gene (reference sequence). The junction had 5 bases not matched to a gene; V was cut back by 5 bases and J by 1 base. CDR3 in amino acids: CASSPYSGRSYNEQFF. The CDR3 DNA follows: TGTGCCAGCAGCCCTTATAGCGGGAGGTCCTACAATGAGCAGTTCTTC.

The chain couples TRBV5-1 to TRBJ2-5, with 9 bases fitting TRBD1. There are 13 residues in the CDR3. Germline CDR1 reads SGHRS; CDR2 reads YFSETQ. Trimming took 6 bases from V and 4 from J; bases not matched to a gene: 4. The CDR3 DNA sequence: TGCGCCAGCACGTCGACAGGGGGAGAGACCCAGTACTTC. This gives the protein CASTSTGGETQYF.

This clone was recorded only once. The chain combines TRBV3-1 (or the pseudogene TRBV3-2) with TRBJ2-3; D gene uncertain. Germline V gene lookup returns CDR1 LGHDT and CDR2 YNNKEL (reference sequence). The CDR3 is 15 residues long. V shed 3 bases and J shed 0 bases, with 10 bases lying between them. Here the CDR3 reads CASSQAGYSTDTQYF. The CDR3 nucleotides read TGTGCCAGCAGCCAGGCAGGCTATAGCACAGATACGCAGTATTTT.

This rearrangement joins TRBV12-3 or TRBV12-4 to TRBJ2-7; D gene unclear. The V gene lost 6 bases and the J gene lost 3 bases, with 9 bases spanning the gap. The CDR3 contains 12 residues. CDR3 nucleotide sequence: TGTGCCAGCAGCCCTTTTGTCTACGAGCAGTACTTC. Protein sequence: CASSPFVYEQYF.

The chain recombines TRBV2 with TRBJ2-3; D is possibly TRBD2 (5 bases). V was clipped by 8 bases and J by 6 bases, with 9 bases between them. The CDR3 sequence is 11 residues long. In germline, CDR1 is SNHLY, CDR2 FYNNEI. CDR3 sequence: CASSRRDTQYF. The DNA of the CDR3 is TGTGCCAGCTCTCGGAGGGATACGCAGTATTTT.

This clone was recorded only once. This chain uses TRBV11-2 with TRBJ2-4, with 8 bases that match TRBD1. CDR1 is SGHAT, CDR2 FQNNGV, per germline. This CDR3 region has 15 residues. Unmatched junction bases numbered 6, after V lost 1 base and J lost 7 bases. This CDR3 is CASSLGGDRRNIQYF. CDR3 DNA sequence: TGTGCCAGCAGCTTAGGGGGGGACAGGCGGAACATTCAGTACTTC.

The chain recombines TRBV4-2 with TRBJ2-5, with D possibly matching TRBD1 (6 bases). V was cut by 8 bases and J by 4 bases, with 14 bases left in between. Germline V gene sequence: CDR1 LGHNA, CDR2 YNFKEQ. This CDR3 has 13 amino acids. This chain's CDR3 is CASADTRGETQYF. CDR3 bases: TGTGCCAGCGCCGATACCAGGGGAGAGACCCAGTACTTC.

The chain links TRBV24-1 to TRBJ2-3; 9 bases map to TRBD1. The CDR3 spans 14 residues. V shed 7 bases, J shed 6 bases, and the junction held 7 bases outside the gene matches. CDR1 and CDR2 from the germline V gene are KGHDR and SFDVKD. CDR3 sequence reads: CATSLGTGWDTQYF. The CDR3 bases are TGTGCCACCAGCCTTGGGACAGGGTGGGATACGCAGTATTTT.

The chain joins TRBV29-1 to TRBJ1-5; TRBD1 aligns across 9 bases. The J segment lost 9 bases and the V segment lost 1 base, leaving 4 bases of the junction unmatched. Germline V gene sequence: CDR1 SQVTM, CDR2 ANQGSEA. The CDR3 contains 13 residues. CDR3: CSVEGQGGVPQHF. The CDR3 region has the DNA TGCAGCGTTGAAGGACAGGGGGGGGTGCCCCAGCATTTT.

J is TRBJ1-2 and V is TRBV2; weak D call: TRBD1 (5 bases). The CDR3 extends over 13 amino acids. The V gene lost 4 bases and the J gene lost 6 bases, with 12 bases spanning the gap. In germline, CDR1 is SNHLY, CDR2 FYNNEI. The CDR3 spells CASSVVGGNGYTF. CDR3 DNA: TGTGCCAGCAGTGTCGTCGGGGGGAATGGCTACACCTTC.

The rearrangement joins TRBV27 to TRBJ1-4; 7 bases align to TRBD1. Looked up from germline, CDR1 is MNHEY and CDR2 is SMNVEV (reference sequence). Trimming took 6 bases from V and 3 from J; bases not matched to a gene: 4. This CDR3 has 14 residues. For the CDR3, the DNA is TGTGCCAGCAGACCGGGGACAGCTAATGAAAAACTGTTTTTT. Its translation is CASRPGTANEKLFF.

J is TRBJ1-5 and V is TRBV6-1; D call uncertain. V was cut by 2 bases and J by 9 bases, with 5 bases left in between. The CDR3 loop spans 11 amino acids. Germline values: CDR1 MNHNS, CDR2 SASEGT. CDR3 nucleotide sequence: TGTGCCAGCAGTGAATCAGGGCCCCAGCATTTT. Encoded protein: CASSESGPQHF.

The chain joins TRBV28 to TRBJ2-1, with D perhaps matching TRBD2 (5 bases). Trimming left V 2 bases short and J 9 bases short, with 14 bases between. The CDR3 sequence is 14 residues long. The V gene's germline CDR1 is MDHEN and CDR2 SYDVKM. CDR3 DNA: TGTGCCAGCAGTTTAAGGACGGGAAATCGTGAGCAGTTCTTC. This gives the protein CASSLRTGNREQFF.

This chain uses TRBV28 with TRBJ2-5; D gene ambiguous. The CDR3 is 14 amino acids. The germline CDR1 and CDR2 sequences are MDHEN and SYDVKM. Trimming left V 6 bases short and J 5 bases short, with 16 bases between. The CDR3 here is CASRPGHLLETQYF. In DNA, the CDR3 is TGTGCCAGCAGGCCGGGTCACCTCTTGGAGACCCAGTACTTC.

This clone has only a few counts. The chain uses TRBV19 and TRBJ1-3; D is undetermined. The CDR3 covers 14 residues. Deletions cut 5 bases from V and 2 bases from J, with 10 bases between. CDR1 LNHDA and CDR2 SQIVND come from the germline V gene (reference sequence). The CDR3 reads CASSGGLPGNTIYF. The CDR3 DNA follows: TGTGCCAGTAGTGGCGGCCTGCCTGGAAACACCATATATTTT.